This T cell receptor (beta chain) originates from a study of OX40 agonist ivuxolimab in advanced cancers. Looking at the study overall: Ivuxolimab, which patients received intravenously every 2 weeks, was dosed at 0.01 to 10 mg/kg. Partial responses were achieved by three patients: one hepatocellular carcinoma, two cutaneous melanoma.

Study results and caveats: Expanded clones were, on average, more numerous among CD8+ T cells than CD4+.

Germline V gene data show CDR1 as SGHNT and CDR2 as YYREEE (reference sequence). The CDR3 length is 16 residues. V was pared by 4 bases and J by 2 bases, with 6 bases of the junction left unmatched. The table came from immunoSEQ multiplex PCR; TCRdb's copy has only in-frame clones and leaves some out. The sample holds around 68,000 clones, approximately 86% seen once. With autoimmune disease history or systemic immunosuppression, patients were excluded. Turning to this clone: The target antigen is unknown.

This clonotype originated in an adult with an advanced solid tumor such as melanoma, head and neck, liver or kidney cancer. The chain joins TRBV5-4 to TRBJ2-3, with 11 bases identical to TRBD2. This sample comprised CD4+ or CD8+ T cells sorted from blood, obtained in a trial of the OX40 agonist ivuxolimab. The CDR3 DNA sequence: TGTGCCAGCAGCCCGGTAGCGGGGGGGTCCACAGATACGCAGTATTTT. As protein: CASSPVAGGSTDTQYF.